The source of this T cell receptor (beta chain) is a study of shared clonotypes between healthy human individuals. At the level of the study: Each donor's CD8 memory used one plate, CD8 naive two, each CD4 subset three.

Researchers partitioned CD4+ cells into CD45RA+ naive and CD45RA-negative memory subsets. This clone came up once. Different DNA sequences within this sample yield the same CDR3. This CDR3 comprises 13 residues. Trimming stripped 0 bases from V and 4 bases from J, with 9 bases between. Germline V gene data show CDR1 as GTSNPN and CDR2 as SVGIG (reference sequence). Some 30,000 T cell genomes, or around 0.2 ug DNA, went into the sorted-subset replicate PCRs. The protocol was immunoSEQ multiplex PCR, while the TCRdb copy is restricted to in-frame clones and leaves out a portion. The table includes 2 million or so clones, roughly 96% detected once.

This receptor was identified in a man aged 18 to 30 in good health. V is TRBV30 and J is TRBJ2-5; the D is unclear. Sequenced material: naive CD4+ T cells sorted from blood. As for subset: CD45RA+ positively selected. The CDR3 region is CAWSVGGSETQYF. As DNA, the CDR3 is TGTGCCTGGAGTGTAGGTGGCTCAGAGACCCAGTACTTC.